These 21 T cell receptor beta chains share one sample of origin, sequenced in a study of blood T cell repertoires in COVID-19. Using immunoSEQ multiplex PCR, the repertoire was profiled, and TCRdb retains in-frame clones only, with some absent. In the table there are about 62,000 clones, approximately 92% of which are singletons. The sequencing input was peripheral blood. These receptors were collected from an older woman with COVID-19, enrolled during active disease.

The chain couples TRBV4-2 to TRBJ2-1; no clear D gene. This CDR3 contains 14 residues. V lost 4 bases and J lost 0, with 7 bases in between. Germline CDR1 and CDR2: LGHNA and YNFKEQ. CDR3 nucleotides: TGTGCCAGCAGCCCTAGACTCTCCTACAATGAGCAGTTCTTC. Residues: CASSPRLSYNEQFF.

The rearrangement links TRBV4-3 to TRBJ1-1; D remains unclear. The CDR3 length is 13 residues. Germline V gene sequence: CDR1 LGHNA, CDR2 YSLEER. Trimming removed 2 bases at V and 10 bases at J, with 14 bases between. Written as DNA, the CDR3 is TGCGCCAGCAGCCAATCCACCCCGGCGGGAGCTTTCTTT. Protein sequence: CASSQSTPAGAFF.

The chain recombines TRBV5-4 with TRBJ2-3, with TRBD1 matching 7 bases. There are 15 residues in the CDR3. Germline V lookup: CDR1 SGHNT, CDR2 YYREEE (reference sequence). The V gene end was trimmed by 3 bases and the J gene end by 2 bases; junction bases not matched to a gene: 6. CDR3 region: CASSSVRGPTDTQYF. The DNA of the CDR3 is TGTGCCAGCAGCTCCGTGAGGGGGCCCACAGATACGCAGTATTTT.

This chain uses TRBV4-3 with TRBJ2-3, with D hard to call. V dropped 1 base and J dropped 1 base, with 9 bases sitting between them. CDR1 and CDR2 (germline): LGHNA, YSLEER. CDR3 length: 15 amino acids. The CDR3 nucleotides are TGCGCCAGCAGCCAAGTGGGCAGAGGCACAGATACGCAGTATTTT. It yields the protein CASSQVGRGTDTQYF.

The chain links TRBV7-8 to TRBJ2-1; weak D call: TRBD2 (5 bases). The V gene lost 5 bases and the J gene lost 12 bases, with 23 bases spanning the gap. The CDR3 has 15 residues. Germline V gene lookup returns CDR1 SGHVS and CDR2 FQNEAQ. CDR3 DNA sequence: TGTGCCAGCAGCGAAAACACTAGAGACGTTACTGGGCAGTTCTTC. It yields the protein CASSENTRDVTGQFF. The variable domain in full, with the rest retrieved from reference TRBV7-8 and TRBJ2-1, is GAGVSQSPRYKVAKRGQDVALRCDPISGHVSLFWYQQALGQGPEFLTYFQNEAQLDKSGLPSDRFFAERPEGSVSTLKIQRTQQEDSAVYLCASSENTRDVTGQFFGPGTRLTVL.

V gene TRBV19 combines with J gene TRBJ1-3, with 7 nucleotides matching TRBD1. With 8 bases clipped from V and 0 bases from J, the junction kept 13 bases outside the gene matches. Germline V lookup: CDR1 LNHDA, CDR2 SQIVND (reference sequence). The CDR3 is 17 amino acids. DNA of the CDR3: TGTGCCAGTGGAAGGCGGGCAGGGGGAAGCTCTGGAAACACCATATATTTT. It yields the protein CASGRRAGGSSGNTIYF.

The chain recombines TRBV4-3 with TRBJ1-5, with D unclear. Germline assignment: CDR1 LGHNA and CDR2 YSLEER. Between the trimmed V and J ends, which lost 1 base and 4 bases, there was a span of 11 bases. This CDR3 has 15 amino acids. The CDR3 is CASSQGGRQNQPQHF. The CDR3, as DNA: TGCGCCAGCAGCCAAGGTGGCAGACAAAATCAGCCCCAGCATTTT.

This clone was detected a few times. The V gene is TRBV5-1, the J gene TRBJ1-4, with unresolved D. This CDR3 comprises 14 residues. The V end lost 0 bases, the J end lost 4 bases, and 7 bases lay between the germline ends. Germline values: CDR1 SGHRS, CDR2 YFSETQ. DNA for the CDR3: TGCGCCAGCAGCTTGGGCCAGTTTAATGAAAAACTGTTTTTT. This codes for CASSLGQFNEKLFF.

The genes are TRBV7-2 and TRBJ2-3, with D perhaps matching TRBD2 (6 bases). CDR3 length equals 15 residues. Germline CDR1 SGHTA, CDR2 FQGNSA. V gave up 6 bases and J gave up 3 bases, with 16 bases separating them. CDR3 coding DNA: TGTGCCAGCAGTCCGGGACTCGGACTTACAGATACGCAGTATTTT. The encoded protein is CASSPGLGLTDTQYF. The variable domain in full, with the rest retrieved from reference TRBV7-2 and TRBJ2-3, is GAGVSQSPSNKVTEKGKDVELRCDPISGHTALYWYRQSLGQGLEFLIYFQGNSAPDKSGLPSDRFSAERTGGSVSTLTIQRTQQEDSAVYLCASSPGLGLTDTQYFGPGTRLTVL.

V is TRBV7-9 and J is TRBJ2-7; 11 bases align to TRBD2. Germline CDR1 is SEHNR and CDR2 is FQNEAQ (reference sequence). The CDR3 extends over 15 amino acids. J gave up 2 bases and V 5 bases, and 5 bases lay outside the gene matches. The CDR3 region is CASSVTSGVTYEQYF. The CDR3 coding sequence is TGTGCCAGCAGCGTGACTAGCGGGGTGACCTACGAGCAGTACTTC.

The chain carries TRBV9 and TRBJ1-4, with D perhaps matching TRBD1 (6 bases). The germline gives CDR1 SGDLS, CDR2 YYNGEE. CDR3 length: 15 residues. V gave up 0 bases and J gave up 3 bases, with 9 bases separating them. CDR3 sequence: CASSVADRSNEKLFF. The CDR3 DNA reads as TGTGCCAGCAGCGTAGCGGACAGATCTAATGAAAAACTGTTTTTT.

CDR3 nucleotides: TGTGCCAGCAGCTTAGGCGGCGGTCCGACCTACGAGCAGTACTTC. Amino acid sequence: CASSLGGGPTYEQYF. The chain is built from TRBV7-9 and TRBJ2-7, with unresolved D. The germline V gene has CDR1 SEHNR and CDR2 FQNEAQ (reference sequence). The CDR3 is 15 amino acids. V was pared by 1 base and J by 2 bases, with 12 bases between.

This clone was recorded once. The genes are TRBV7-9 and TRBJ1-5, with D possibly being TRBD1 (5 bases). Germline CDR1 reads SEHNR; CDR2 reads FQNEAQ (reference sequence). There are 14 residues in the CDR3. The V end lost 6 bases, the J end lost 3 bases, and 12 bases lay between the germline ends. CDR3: CASSPGGFNQPQHF. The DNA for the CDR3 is TGTGCCAGCAGTCCGGGGGGGTTCAATCAGCCCCAGCATTTT.

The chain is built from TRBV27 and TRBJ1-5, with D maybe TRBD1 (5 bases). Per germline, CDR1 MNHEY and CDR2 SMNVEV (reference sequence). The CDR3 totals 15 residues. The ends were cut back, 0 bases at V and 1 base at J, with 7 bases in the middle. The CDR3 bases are TGTGCCAGCAGTTTATCTACAGGCAGCAATCAGCCCCAGCATTTT. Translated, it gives CASSLSTGSNQPQHF.

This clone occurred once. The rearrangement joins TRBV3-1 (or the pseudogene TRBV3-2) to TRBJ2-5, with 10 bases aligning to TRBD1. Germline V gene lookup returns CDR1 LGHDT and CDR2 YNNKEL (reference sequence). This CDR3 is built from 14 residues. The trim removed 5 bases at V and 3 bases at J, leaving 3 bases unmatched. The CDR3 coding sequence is TGTGCCAGCAGCTCCGGGACAGGGGAAGAGACCCAGTACTTC. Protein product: CASSSGTGEETQYF.

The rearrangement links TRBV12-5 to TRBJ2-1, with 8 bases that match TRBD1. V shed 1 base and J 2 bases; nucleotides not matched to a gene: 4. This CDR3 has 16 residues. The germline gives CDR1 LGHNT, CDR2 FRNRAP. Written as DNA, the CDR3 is TGTGCTAGTGGTTTGGACACAGGGGGTCCCTACAATGAGCAGTTCTTC. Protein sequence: CASGLDTGGPYNEQFF.

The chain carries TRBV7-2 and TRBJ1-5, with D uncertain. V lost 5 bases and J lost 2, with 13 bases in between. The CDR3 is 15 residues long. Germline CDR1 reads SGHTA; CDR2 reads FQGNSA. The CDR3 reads CASSNSVDGNQPQHF. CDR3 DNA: TGTGCCAGCAGCAACAGTGTGGATGGCAATCAGCCCCAGCATTTT.

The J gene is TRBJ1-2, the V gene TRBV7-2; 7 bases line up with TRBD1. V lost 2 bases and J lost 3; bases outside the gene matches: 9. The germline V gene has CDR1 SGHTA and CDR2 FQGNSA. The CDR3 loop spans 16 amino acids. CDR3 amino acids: CASSLPPTGADYGYTF. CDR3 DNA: TGTGCCAGCAGCTTACCCCCCACAGGGGCAGACTATGGCTACACCTTC.

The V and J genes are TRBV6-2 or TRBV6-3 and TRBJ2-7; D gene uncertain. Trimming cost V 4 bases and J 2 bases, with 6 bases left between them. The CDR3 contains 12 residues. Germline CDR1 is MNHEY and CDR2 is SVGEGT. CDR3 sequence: CASSWATYEQYF. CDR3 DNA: TGTGCCAGCAGTTGGGCCACCTACGAGCAGTACTTC.

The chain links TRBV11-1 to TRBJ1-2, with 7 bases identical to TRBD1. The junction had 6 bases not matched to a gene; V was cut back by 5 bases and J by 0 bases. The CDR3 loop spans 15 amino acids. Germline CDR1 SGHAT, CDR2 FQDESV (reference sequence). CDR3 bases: TGTGCCAGCAGCGTGGACAGGAACACTAACTATGGCTACACCTTC. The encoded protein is CASSVDRNTNYGYTF.

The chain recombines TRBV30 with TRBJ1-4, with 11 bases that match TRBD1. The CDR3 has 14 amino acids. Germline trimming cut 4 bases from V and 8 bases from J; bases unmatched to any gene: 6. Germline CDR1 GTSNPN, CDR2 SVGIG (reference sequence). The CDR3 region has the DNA TGTGCCTGGACTTCGGGGACAGGGGGAGAAAAACTGTTTTTT. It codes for CAWTSGTGGEKLFF.